This T cell receptor (beta chain) stems from a study of cytomegalovirus exposure and HLA in healthy donors. Study in general: Out of 150 million to 200 million T cells, an earlier analysis found roughly 100 million unique TCR beta sequences in total.

PCR primers comprised 60 Vbeta and 13 Jbeta primers. Profiling relied on immunoSEQ multiplex PCR, and the TCRdb table lists in-frame clones only, not all of them. Of 150,000 to 200,000 clones detected, approximately 80% appear once; the ten largest clones hold under 2%. With V trimmed by 1 base and J by 2 bases, 10 bases remained unmatched. This CDR3 has 18 residues. Germline lookup yields CDR1 MGHRA and CDR2 YSYEKL. Study results and caveats: Researchers reported from a later analysis that most CMV-associated TCR beta chains appeared HLA-restricted. It was 150 or so TCR beta chains that were listed as cytomegalovirus-associated. TCR beta sequences numbering under 20,000 were associated with HLA alleles at 0.05 false discovery rate in a later analysis.

Turning to this clone: Its antigen is unknown.

V and J are TRBV4-1 and TRBJ2-3, with 9 bases that match TRBD2. This receptor was taken from a woman between 18 and 29 years old in good health and CMV-seronegative. The sample was PBMCs. The CDR3 nucleotides read TGCGCCAGCAGCCAAGCCCGTACTAGCGGGCCTAACACAGATACGCAGTATTTT. Its translation is CASSQARTSGPNTDTQYF.